A selection of T cell receptor beta chains follows, all from one sample in a study of blood T cells in healthy people across ages. MiXCR, run by TCRdb on the 5' RACE reads, gives a single entry per CDR3 protein. The table records roughly 1,800,000 distinct CDR3 sequences, approximately 50% of them present only once. The source material was blood. The receptors derive from a woman aged 40 to 55 in good health. The conserved cysteine and the conserved F or W are not part of the CDR3 here.

j_call v_call cdr3_aa
TRBJ2-1 TRBV9 ASRLNGEQF
TRBJ2-7 TRBV5-1 ASSFNGETYEQY
TRBJ2-4 TRBV6-2/TRBV6-3 ASSYSRVRVNIQY
TRBJ1-2 TRBV7-9 ASSLFVGHEGYGYT
TRBJ2-1 TRBV7-2 ASSQKGLGGNEQF
TRBJ1-1 TRBV5-1 ASSLSLGQSTEAF
TRBJ2-5 TRBV11-1 ASSLEAGRHQETQY
TRBJ2-1 TRBV15 ATSLAVDNYNEQF
TRBJ2-4 TRBV29-1 SVEGFRNMGAKNIQY
TRBJ2-7 TRBV10-3 AVRPRGTGGETNSYEQY
TRBJ2-1 TRBV27 ASSLRHGGANEQF
TRBJ2-5 TRBV27 ASSPATGQGMWETQY
TRBJ2-7 TRBV5-1 ASSLPGQISYEQY
TRBJ2-2 TRBV7-2 ASSLGGVGELF
TRBJ1-5 TRBV6-5 ASRPGGTQPQH
NA TRBV20-1 SARDQASTYEQY
TRBJ2-5 TRBV27 ASSFSGDNLQETQY
TRBJ2-7 TRBV29-1 SVEQGESSYEQY
TRBJ2-3 TRBV4-3 ASSFGNTDTQY
TRBJ2-1 TRBV29-1 SVEEGSSYNEQF
TRBJ2-3 TRBV20-1 SARDTRTDTQY
TRBJ1-2 TRBV7-2 ASSSLDRGVYGYT
TRBJ2-7 TRBV28 ASSLPIMSKQY
TRBJ2-1 TRBV7-2 ASSPDSRAYNEQF
TRBJ2-1 TRBV7-9 ASSFGPDGKNEQF
TRBJ2-5 TRBV14 ASSQDARTGQETQY
TRBJ2-5 TRBV11-2 ASSLRGGLRETQY
TRBJ1-2 TRBV6-2/TRBV6-3 ASSQVNGYT
TRBJ1-2 TRBV5-6 ASSQRQTFYYGYT